This TCR beta chain was recorded in a study of cytomegalovirus exposure and HLA in healthy donors. Study-level findings and limits: A list of approximately 160 TCR beta chains associated with cytomegalovirus was given.

Assay: immunoSEQ multiplex PCR; the TCRdb copy retains only in-frame clones and omits some. The data contain around 250,000 clones, roughly 90% of them seen just once; the ten biggest clones take up about 0.36%. As concerns this clone: The target antigen is unknown.

CDR1 and CDR2 from the germline V gene are MDHEN and SYDVKM. The CDR3 contains 15 residues. V shed 8 bases and J shed 2 bases, with 13 bases lying between them. The V gene is TRBV28, the J gene TRBJ2-6; tentatively, D is TRBD1 (5 bases). The sequenced material came from PBMCs. This receptor was taken from a woman under 30 in good health and CMV-seronegative. CDR3 sequence reads: CASGLGDTGANVLTF. For the CDR3, the DNA is TGTGCCAGCGGGTTAGGGGATACTGGGGCCAACGTCCTGACTTTC.